The 3 T cell receptor beta chains below were found in one sample sequenced in a study of blood T cell repertoires in COVID-19. Sequencing was performed with immunoSEQ multiplex PCR; in TCRdb, only in-frame clones are kept and a portion is missing. The data contain some 130,000 clones, about 83% of them singletons. The sequenced sample consisted of peripheral blood. The receptors come from a man aged 40-49 years with active or convalescent COVID-19.

The V and J genes are TRBV10-3 and TRBJ2-6; D is perhaps TRBD1 (6 bases). The ends were cut back, 5 bases at V and 3 bases at J, with 14 bases in the middle. Germline V gene lookup returns CDR1 ENHRY and CDR2 SYGVKD. CDR3 length equals 16 residues. CDR3 nucleotide sequence: TGTGCCATCAGTACAGGGTTGATCCGTGGGGCCAACGTCCTGACTTTC. Translation: CAISTGLIRGANVLTF.

The chain is built from TRBV4-2 and TRBJ2-5, with 9 bases matching TRBD2. V lost 1 base, J lost 5 bases, and 14 bases stayed unmatched. The germline V gene has CDR1 LGHNA and CDR2 YNFKEQ. CDR3 size: 18 residues. The CDR3 nucleotides are TGTGCCAGCAGCCAAGCTATTGTCGGCGGGGGGGCCGGTGAGACCCAGTACTTC. The encoded protein is CASSQAIVGGGAGETQYF.

V usage is TRBV10-2 and J usage is TRBJ1-1; D call uncertain. The CDR3 runs to 12 residues. The V gene lost 6 bases and the J gene lost 2 bases, with 7 bases spanning the gap. The germline CDR1 and CDR2 sequences are WSHSY and SAAADI. CDR3 sequence reads: CASSLGNTEAFF. DNA for the CDR3: TGCGCCAGCAGCTTGGGCAACACTGAAGCTTTCTTT.